This is a list of T cell receptor beta chains from one sample in a study of blood T cell repertoires in COVID-19. Clones were read by immunoSEQ multiplex PCR, and TCRdb kept only the in-frame ones, dropping some. The sample records 84,000 or so clones, approximately 84% being singletons. Input material: peripheral blood. Source of these receptors: a man between 65 and 85 years old with COVID-19, enrolled during active disease. CDR3s include the opening cysteine and the closing phenylalanine or tryptophan. A D gene is named only where the DNA matches it firmly. The listing skips clone size in some rows; elsewhere it reads once, few, many or a size class.

abundance,j_gene,v_gene,d_gene,CDR3nt,CDR3aa
few,TRBJ2-3,TRBV7-8,TRBD2,TGTGCCAGCAGCTCACTTAGAGCGGGAGAGGTAGATACGCAGTATTTT,CASSSLRAGEVDTQYF
-,TRBJ1-1,TRBV6-5,TRBD1,TGTGCCAGCAGGTTGACAGGGGGGAACACTGAAGCTTTCTTT,CASRLTGGNTEAFF
few,TRBJ2-1,TRBV5-1,-,TGCGCCAGCAGCTCAACCGGGACACCTTACAATGAGCAGTTCTTC,CASSSTGTPYNEQFF
-,TRBJ2-3,TRBV5-5,TRBD1,TGTGCCAGCAGCCCCGCTCTCACAGGGGGCAGCGATACGCAGTATTTT,CASSPALTGGSDTQYF
-,TRBJ1-5,TRBV2,-,TGTGCCAGCAGGGACACAGGGAGCAATCAGCCCCAGCATTTT,CASRDTGSNQPQHF
-,TRBJ1-4,TRBV7-2,-,TGTGCCAGCAGCCAGTGGGAGGGGGAAAAACTGTTTTTT,CASSQWEGEKLFF
-,TRBJ2-2,TRBV27,TRBD2,TGTGCCAGCAGGCGAAGCGGGCTAGCGGGGGAAACCGGGGAGCTGTTTTTT,CASRRSGLAGETGELFF
-,TRBJ1-5,TRBV24-1,-,TGTGCCACCAGCTCCGACCTAAGCGGCAATCAGCCCCAGCATTTT,CATSSDLSGNQPQHF
-,TRBJ2-5,TRBV5-4,TRBD2,TGTGCCAGCAGTCGGGGGGGGGCTAGCGGACCCCAAGGGACCCAGTACTTC,CASSRGGASGPQGTQYF
-,TRBJ1-1,TRBV5-1,TRBD1,TGCGCCAGCAGCTTTGGCGGCAGGGGGCCTGAAGCTTTCTTT,CASSFGGRGPEAFF
once,TRBJ1-1,TRBV7-9,-,TGTGCCAGCAGCTTAGACTACACTGAAGCTTTCTTT,CASSLDYTEAFF
many,TRBJ1-2,TRBV28,-,TGTGCCAGCAGTTTGAGGGGTCGGGGGGCGCAGGTTTATGGCTACACCTTC,CASSLRGRGAQVYGYTF
-,TRBJ1-5,TRBV6-2/TRBV6-3,-,TGTGCCAGCAGTTACCCGTTCCGGGACATTCAGCCCCAGCATTTT,CASSYPFRDIQPQHF
-,TRBJ2-1,TRBV9,-,TGTGCCAGCAGCCCCCTGCAGGGGATCTACAATGAGCAGTTCTTC,CASSPLQGIYNEQFF
few,TRBJ2-7,TRBV5-4,TRBD1,TGTGCCAGCACTACTTACAGGGGCGGCGAGCAGTACTTC,CASTTYRGGEQYF
-,TRBJ1-5,TRBV12-3/TRBV12-4,-,TGTGCCAGCAGTTTGACAGGTGGTCAGCCCCAGCATTTT,CASSLTGGQPQHF
once,TRBJ2-3,TRBV10-3,TRBD2,TGTGCCATCAGGCAGGCTAGCGGGGGGCACACAGATACGCAGTATTTT,CAIRQASGGHTDTQYF
-,TRBJ1-2,TRBV11-3,-,TGTGCCAGCAGCCCTACCGTGGAGTTTGGCTACACCTTC,CASSPTVEFGYTF
-,TRBJ2-7,TRBV6-2/TRBV6-3,TRBD2,TGTGCCAGCAGTCGATGGACTAGCGGACCCTCCTACGAGCAGTACTTC,CASSRWTSGPSYEQYF
-,TRBJ1-1,TRBV11-3,TRBD1,TGTGCCAGCGGACGGACAGGGGGCGCAGACACTGAAGCTTTCTTT,CASGRTGGADTEAFF
few,TRBJ2-5,TRBV3-1/TRBV3-2,TRBD2,TGTGCCAGCAGCGGGTCTAGCGGGGAGACCCAGTACTTC,CASSGSSGETQYF
-,TRBJ1-1,TRBV19,-,TGTGCCAGTTCGACACCCCCGGGGTCTGAAGCTTTCTTT,CASSTPPGSEAFF
-,TRBJ1-6,TRBV25-1,-,TGTGCCAGCAGACTACAGGGAAGGAATTCACCCCTCCACTTT,CASRLQGRNSPLHF
-,TRBJ1-2,TRBV5-6,TRBD1,TGTGCCAGCAGCTTGACAGGGGGCGATGGCTACACCTTC,CASSLTGGDGYTF
-,TRBJ1-2,TRBV3-1/TRBV3-2,TRBD1,TGTGCCAGCAGCCAAACGACCGGGACAGGGACTGGCTACACCTTC,CASSQTTGTGTGYTF
-,TRBJ2-5,TRBV7-8,TRBD2,TGTGCCAGCAGCTCCCCCAGGACTAGCGGAGAGACCCAGTACTTC,CASSSPRTSGETQYF
-,TRBJ2-7,TRBV12-3/TRBV12-4,-,TGTGCCAGCCGGGCGGGATTGAACTACGAGCAGTACTTC,CASRAGLNYEQYF
-,TRBJ1-2,TRBV2,-,TGTGCCAGCAGTACTACCAATAACTATGGCTACACCTTC,CASSTTNNYGYTF
-,TRBJ1-3,TRBV4-2,TRBD1,TGTGCCAGCAGCCAAGCGACAGGGACGGGCACCATATATTTT,CASSQATGTGTIYF
-,TRBJ2-6,TRBV6-4,TRBD1,TGTGCCAGCAGTCGGGGGACAGGGGGATCTGGGGCCAACGTCCTGACTTTC,CASSRGTGGSGANVLTF
-,TRBJ2-7,TRBV4-3,TRBD2,TGCGCCAGCAGCCCTCGACTAGCGGGGGGCTCCTACGAGCAGTACTTC,CASSPRLAGGSYEQYF
-,TRBJ2-2,TRBV9,-,TGTGCCAGCAGCCCTAGATTGGAGGGTTGGACCGGGGAGCTGTTTTTT,CASSPRLEGWTGELFF
-,TRBJ2-5,TRBV6-2/TRBV6-3,-,TGTGCCAGCAGTTACTCGAGCCAGGGGTACCAAGAGACCCAGTACTTC,CASSYSSQGYQETQYF
once,TRBJ1-2,TRBV7-2,TRBD1,TGTGCCAGCAGCCGACAGGGCTATGGCTACACCTTC,CASSRQGYGYTF
-,TRBJ1-5,TRBV6-6,-,TGTGCCAGCAGCCTACCGGAGAGGTATCAGCCCCAGCATTTT,CASSLPERYQPQHF
-,TRBJ2-2,TRBV5-4,TRBD2,TGTGCCAGCAGCTCCTCAGGGCGCGGGGGCACCGGGGAGCTGTTTTTT,CASSSSGRGGTGELFF
-,TRBJ2-1,TRBV27,TRBD2,TGTGCCAGCAGTTCCGGGACTAGCGGGGGAAGCTCCTACAATGAGCAGTTCTTC,CASSSGTSGGSSYNEQFF
-,TRBJ1-1,TRBV6-7,-,TGTGCCAGCAGTTACTCGGACACATTGAACACTGAAGCTTTCTTT,CASSYSDTLNTEAFF
-,TRBJ2-7,TRBV5-6,TRBD1,TGTGCCAGCAGCCCCCCCCCACAGGGGTTCAACTCCTACGAGCAGTACTTC,CASSPPPQGFNSYEQYF
-,TRBJ2-7,TRBV27,-,TGTGCCAGCAGTTTATCGACTACCTCCTACGAGCAGTACTTC,CASSLSTTSYEQYF
-,TRBJ1-4,TRBV19,-,TGTGCCAGTATTCCGCGGGGTGGAAGTGAAAAACTGTTTTTT,CASIPRGGSEKLFF
-,TRBJ1-1,TRBV4-2,-,TGTGCCAGCAGCCAAGATACAGGACAGAAGAACACTGAAGCTTTCTTT,CASSQDTGQKNTEAFF
once,TRBJ2-7,TRBV6-6,TRBD2,TGTGCCAGCACCAAAGGGACTAGCGGGTACGAGCAGTACTTC,CASTKGTSGYEQYF
-,TRBJ1-3,TRBV5-1,-,TGCGCCAGCAGCCCTCTCCCGGGATCAACTGGAAACACCATATATTTT,CASSPLPGSTGNTIYF
few,TRBJ2-1,TRBV5-1,-,TGCGCCAGCAGCTCCCACCTGGGAGACAATGAGCAGTTCTTC,CASSSHLGDNEQFF
-,TRBJ1-6,TRBV9,TRBD1,TGTGCCAGCAGCGCCGCGACAGGGGCTGGATCACCCCTCCACTTT,CASSAATGAGSPLHF
-,TRBJ1-6,TRBV20-1,TRBD1,TGCAGTGCTAGTCCAGGACAGGGGAGCTCACCCCTCCACTTT,CSASPGQGSSPLHF
once,TRBJ2-3,TRBV4-1,-,TGCGCCAGCAGCCAAGACTCCCGGTCGGCGCAGTATTTT,CASSQDSRSAQYF
few,TRBJ1-4,TRBV5-1,TRBD1,TGCGCCAGCAGCCTGGAAGGAGGGGACAGGCATGAAAAACTGTTTTTT,CASSLEGGDRHEKLFF
-,TRBJ1-4,TRBV4-2,-,TGTGCCAGCAGCCAGGGACAAACTAATGAAAAACTGTTTTTT,CASSQGQTNEKLFF